This TCR beta chain was obtained from a study of blood T cells in healthy people across ages. Looking at the study overall: Using template switching, researchers captured about one barcoded beta molecule for each two T cells.

CDR3 length equals 16 residues. Trimming left V 0 bases short and J 11 bases short, with 22 bases between. CDR1 and CDR2 (germline): LGHNA, YNFKEQ. Each sample gave at least 7 million isolated PBMCs. Alongside a J-beta primer mix, a sample-barcoded 5' primer served in a second PCR lasting about 6 to 11 cycles. TCRdb ran MiXCR on the 5' RACE reads and lists one entry per CDR3 protein. The sample shows more than 1 million distinct CDR3 sequences, 40% to 55% of them seen only once. The sequencing input was blood. The chain employs TRBV4-2 and TRBJ2-5; D is possibly TRBD2 (6 bases). This TCR derives from a woman aged 55 to 70 in good health. The CDR3 nucleotides read TGTGCCAGCAGCCAAGAGATTCGGGGGAGGAACAATGAGCAGTACTTC. Its protein is CASSQEIRGRNNEQYF.